A selection of T cell receptor beta chains follows, all from one sample in a study of cytomegalovirus exposure and HLA in healthy donors. Data came from immunoSEQ multiplex PCR; TCRdb stores just in-frame clones and leaves some out. The sample gives approximately 220,000 clones, roughly 83% of which show up once; about 1.4% is in the top ten. The sample consisted of PBMCs. These receptors were obtained from a girl aged 5-17 years in good health and CMV-seronegative. Both conserved end residues are part of each CDR3. D genes are given only for firm matches. Some rows mark clone size as missing; the rest say once, few, many or name a class of expanded clone.

CDR3nt	CDR3aa	d_gene	j_gene	v_gene	abundance
TGTGCCAGCAGCGTAGGCGGGAGTACTGAAGCTTTCTTT	CASSVGGSTEAFF	.	TRBJ1-1	TRBV9	.
TGTGCCAGCAGCACCGATGCGGGCCTCGGGGATACGCAGTATTTT	CASSTDAGLGDTQYF	.	TRBJ2-3	TRBV9	.
TGTGCCAGCAGTTTATCGACTACGGGGAAAAACATTCAGTACTTC	CASSLSTTGKNIQYF	.	TRBJ2-4	TRBV28	.
TGTGCCAGCAACTACCCGGGACAGGGACCTTATGGCTACACCTTC	CASNYPGQGPYGYTF	TRBD1	TRBJ1-2	TRBV28	.
TGTGCCAGCAGCCTATCAGCGGCTGAAGCTTTCTTT	CASSLSAAEAFF	.	TRBJ1-1	TRBV11-2	.
TGTGCCAGCAGAATCGCCCGACAGGGGAATTCACCCCTCCACTTT	CASRIARQGNSPLHF	TRBD1	TRBJ1-6	TRBV6-5	.
TGTGCCAGCAGCCCGGGGACTAGCGGGCCCCAAGATACGCAGTATTTT	CASSPGTSGPQDTQYF	TRBD2	TRBJ2-3	TRBV7-9	.
TGCGCCAGCAGCTTGGGGGGGCACTACGAGCAGTACTTC	CASSLGGHYEQYF	.	TRBJ2-7	TRBV5-1	.
TGTGCCAGCCAAGCGGAGGGTCCGTCTGGAAACACCATATATTTT	CASQAEGPSGNTIYF	.	TRBJ1-3	TRBV11-2	.
TGCGCCAGCAGCCACATAGCGGGGGGCTCCTACAATGAGCAGTTCTTC	CASSHIAGGSYNEQFF	TRBD2	TRBJ2-1	TRBV4-1	.
TGCGCCAGCAGCCAGTATAAGGGAGGGTCCGGGGAGCTGTTTTTT	CASSQYKGGSGELFF	TRBD2	TRBJ2-2	TRBV4-1	.
TGTTCCAGCAGCCACTCTGGAAACACCATATATTTT	CSSSHSGNTIYF	.	TRBJ1-3	TRBV7-9	once
TGCGCCAGCAGCCAAGAGAGGGTTGGGGTGTCCTCGCTTAATTCACCCCTCCACTTT	CASSQERVGVSSLNSPLHF	.	TRBJ1-6	TRBV4-1	few
TGCGCCAGCAGTGAGTCGACGACAGCGAGAAAGGAAGCTTTCTTT	CASSESTTARKEAFF	.	TRBJ1-1	TRBV10-2	once
TGTGCCAGTAGCAAGGGGGCGGGTGAGCAGTTCTTC	CASSKGAGEQFF	TRBD1	TRBJ2-1	TRBV19	.
TGTGCCAGCAGTGAGAGTGCGGGGGCTGGAAACACCATATATTTT	CASSESAGAGNTIYF	.	TRBJ1-3	TRBV6-1	once
TGTGCCTGGGACAGCCACACTGAAGCTTTCTTT	CAWDSHTEAFF	.	TRBJ1-1	TRBV30	.
TGTGCCAGCACTGCCCTAGTACCTATCATCTACGAGCAGTACTTC	CASTALVPIIYEQYF	.	TRBJ2-7	TRBV28	.
TGTGCCAGCAGTTTATGGAGGGAGGGATCGAACACTGAAGCTTTCTTT	CASSLWREGSNTEAFF	.	TRBJ1-1	TRBV28	.
TGCAGCGTTGGGCTTTACAACTATGGCTACACCTTC	CSVGLYNYGYTF	.	TRBJ1-2	TRBV29-1	.
TGTGCCAGCAGCTTAGCGGGGGGACAGCGCTACGAGCAGTACTTC	CASSLAGGQRYEQYF	TRBD2	TRBJ2-7	TRBV2	.
TGTGCCAGCAGTGTCGAGCGGGGGGCTTTATACGAGCAGTACTTC	CASSVERGALYEQYF	TRBD2	TRBJ2-7	TRBV6-4	once
TGTGCCATCAGTGTAGGAGGGGCTTCCTACGAGCAGTACTTC	CAISVGGASYEQYF	.	TRBJ2-7	TRBV10-3	.
TGTGCCATCAACACCGCTAGCGGGGGATCCTACGAGCAGTACTTC	CAINTASGGSYEQYF	TRBD2	TRBJ2-7	TRBV28	few
TGTGCCAGCAGCCCGATACAGGGGCGTTTGGTCCACGAGCAGTACTTC	CASSPIQGRLVHEQYF	TRBD1	TRBJ2-7	TRBV5-4	.
TGTGCCAGCAGCTTAGCGGGGGGGGCCTCCTACGAGCAGTACTTC	CASSLAGGASYEQYF	.	TRBJ2-7	TRBV7-2	.
TGTGCCAGCAAAGGACAGGGCAACACTGAAGCTTTCTTT	CASKGQGNTEAFF	TRBD1	TRBJ1-1	TRBV25-1	.
TGTGCCAGCAGCCCCCCCACCGGGACAGAGAATTCACCCCTCCACTTT	CASSPPTGTENSPLHF	TRBD1	TRBJ1-6	TRBV7-8	.
TGCGCCAGCAGCCAAGATTCAGTCTCACCCCTCCACTTT	CASSQDSVSPLHF	.	TRBJ1-6	TRBV4-1	.
TGTGCCAGCTCGGCTGGGACACGCTCTAACTATGGCTACACCTTC	CASSAGTRSNYGYTF	.	TRBJ1-2	TRBV18	.
TGTGCCAGCAGCTTGACGTTAGGGGGGGGGCGAGCTTTCTTT	CASSLTLGGGRAFF	.	TRBJ1-1	TRBV7-9	.
TGTGCCAGCAGCCCAGAACTAGCGGGAGGCTACGAGCAGTACTTC	CASSPELAGGYEQYF	TRBD2	TRBJ2-7	TRBV9	.
TGTGCCAGCAGCCCATTCGGGAAGACAGGGGGAAACACTGAAGCTTTCTTT	CASSPFGKTGGNTEAFF	TRBD1	TRBJ1-1	TRBV5-5	.
TGTGCCAGCAGCTTGCAGGGGGCAATTGGAAACACCATATATTTT	CASSLQGAIGNTIYF	TRBD1	TRBJ1-3	TRBV7-2	.
TGTGCCAGCAGTTCCCGGGGACATGCGGTCTACGAGCAGTACTTC	CASSSRGHAVYEQYF	.	TRBJ2-7	TRBV27	.
TGTGCCAGCAGCCGTACTAGCGGGAGGACCTACAATGAGCAGTTCTTC	CASSRTSGRTYNEQFF	TRBD2	TRBJ2-1	TRBV27	.
TGTGCCAGCAGTTTAGCGGGGGGATACACAGATACGCAGTATTTT	CASSLAGGYTDTQYF	TRBD2	TRBJ2-3	TRBV27	once
TGTGCCAGCAGCGTATCTAGCGGGGTGGGGGATACGCAGTATTTT	CASSVSSGVGDTQYF	TRBD2	TRBJ2-3	TRBV5-5	.
TGTGCCAGCAGTCTCCTTGGAGGGGCCAAATTCTATGGCTACACCTTC	CASSLLGGAKFYGYTF	.	TRBJ1-2	TRBV27	.
TGTGCCAGCAGCCGGACAGGGGGAATATACAATGAGCAGTTCTTC	CASSRTGGIYNEQFF	TRBD1	TRBJ2-1	TRBV7-2	.
TGTGCCAGCAGCTTTTGGGGCAGACAGGGCGGGAACACCGGGGAGCTGTTTTTT	CASSFWGRQGGNTGELFF	TRBD1	TRBJ2-2	TRBV7-2	.
TGTGCCAGCAGTTTCTTGGACAGCACCTACGAGCAGTACTTC	CASSFLDSTYEQYF	.	TRBJ2-7	TRBV27	once
TGTGCCAGCAGTCAGACTAGCGGGGACCCCTACGAGCAGTACTTC	CASSQTSGDPYEQYF	TRBD2	TRBJ2-7	TRBV6-6	few